Each of the 18 T cell receptor beta chains below was sequenced from the same sample in a study of blood T cell repertoires in COVID-19. The method was immunoSEQ multiplex PCR; TCRdb's version includes in-frame clones alone and lacks a portion of them. The sample gives roughly 45,000 clones, roughly 81% of which show up once; around 30% is in the top ten. Sequencing input: peripheral blood. All receptors come from a woman aged 70-85 years with acute or convalescent COVID-19.

The DNA for the CDR3 is TGTGCCAGCAGCCCGACAGTGGGAAATCAGCCCCAGCATTTT. Its translation is CASSPTVGNQPQHF. The rearrangement joins TRBV6-5 to TRBJ1-5, with D perhaps TRBD1 (5 bases). The CDR3 consists of 14 residues. Germline V gives CDR1 MNHEY, CDR2 SVGAGI. Trimming stripped 6 bases from V and 4 bases from J, with 13 bases between.

The chain joins TRBV30 to TRBJ2-7; the match to TRBD2 covers 7 bases. The CDR3 spans 13 residues. Trimming took 3 bases from V and 2 from J; bases not matched to a gene: 4. From germline, CDR1 is GTSNPN and CDR2 SVGIG (reference sequence). This chain's CDR3 is CAWRRGGPYEQYF. The CDR3 DNA reads as TGTGCCTGGAGGAGGGGAGGGCCCTACGAGCAGTACTTC.

The V call is TRBV29-1, the J call TRBJ2-5, with D uncertain. Trimming pared 8 bases from V and 5 bases from J, leaving 15 bases between. The germline V gene has CDR1 SQVTM and CDR2 ANQGSEA. This CDR3 has 12 amino acids. CDR3 in DNA: TGCAGCTGTGACCAGAACGGGGAGACCCAGTACTTC. It yields the protein CSCDQNGETQYF.

This clone was recorded only once. The chain links TRBV5-4 to TRBJ1-6, with TRBD1 matching over 8 bases. The length of the CDR3 is 14 residues. Unmatched junction bases numbered 2, after V lost 2 bases and J lost 7 bases. Germline loops: CDR1 SGHNT, CDR2 YYREEE (reference sequence). In nucleotides, the CDR3 is TGTGCCAGCAGCTTTGACAGGGGCAATTCACCCCTCCACTTT. Translated: CASSFDRGNSPLHF.

The chain links TRBV7-2 to TRBJ1-4; D gene unclear. Trimming left V 3 bases short and J 7 bases short, with 15 bases between. The length of the CDR3 is 15 residues. CDR1 and CDR2 (germline): SGHTA, FQGNSA. This CDR3 is CASSLSGVVSEKLFF. CDR3 in DNA: TGTGCCAGCAGCTTGAGCGGGGTTGTTAGTGAAAAACTGTTTTTT.

The V gene is TRBV19, the J gene TRBJ1-1; D is possibly TRBD1 (5 bases). Germline V gene data show CDR1 as LNHDA and CDR2 as SQIVND (reference sequence). Deletions cut 3 bases from V and 2 bases from J, with 7 bases between. The CDR3 covers 13 residues. The CDR3 nucleotides are TGTGCCAGTAGTATTCAGGGAAACACTGAAGCTTTCTTT. As protein: CASSIQGNTEAFF.

The chain joins TRBV5-5 to TRBJ1-1; the match to TRBD1 covers 7 bases. The CDR3 covers 14 residues. Germline CDR1 reads SGHKS; CDR2 reads YYEKEE (reference sequence). The ends lost 4 bases at V and 0 bases at J; junction bases unmatched: 3. The CDR3 DNA sequence: TGTGCCAGCAGCGAAGGGACAGTGAACACTGAAGCTTTCTTT. Encoded protein: CASSEGTVNTEAFF. The whole variable domain, remainder taken from reference TRBV5-5 and TRBJ1-1, is DAGVTQSPTHLIKTRGQQVTLRCSPISGHKSVSWYQQVLGQGPQFIFQYYEKEERGRGNFPDRFSARQFPNYSSELNVNALLLGDSALYLCASSEGTVNTEAFFGQGTRLTVV.

J is TRBJ2-3 and V is TRBV5-6, with D possibly TRBD2 on 6 matching bases. The CDR3 spans 14 residues. The germline V and J ends were trimmed by 0 bases and 4 bases, with 9 bases remaining between them. Germline V CDR1 and CDR2: SGHDT, YYEEEE. The CDR3: CASSLAAGPDTQYF. DNA of the CDR3: TGTGCCAGCAGCTTGGCCGCGGGGCCAGATACGCAGTATTTT.

The J gene is TRBJ1-2, the V gene TRBV7-9; D not certain. The CDR3 is 12 amino acids. V dropped 2 bases and J dropped 5 bases, with 6 bases sitting between them. Germline lookup yields CDR1 SEHNR and CDR2 FQNEAQ (reference sequence). The CDR3 region has the DNA TGTGCCAGCAGCTTATCACATTATGGCTACACCTTC. Amino acid sequence: CASSLSHYGYTF.

This sequence joins TRBV5-4 and TRBJ1-2; D is perhaps TRBD1 (5 bases). This CDR3 comprises 12 residues. Trimming left V 0 bases short and J 8 bases short, with 8 bases between. Looked up from germline, CDR1 is SGHNT and CDR2 is YYREEE (reference sequence). CDR3 protein: CASSLARQGYTF. The CDR3 bases are TGTGCCAGCAGCTTGGCTCGACAGGGCTACACCTTC. Supplemented by reference TRBV5-4 and TRBJ1-2, the full variable domain reads ETGVTQSPTHLIKTRGQQVTLRCSSQSGHNTVSWYQQALGQGPQFIFQYYREEENGRGNFPPRFSGLQFPNYSSELNVNALELDDSALYLCASSLARQGYTFGSGTRLTVV.

This sequence joins TRBV6-2 or TRBV6-3 and TRBJ1-1; TRBD1 is a possible D gene (6 bases). V was clipped by 6 bases and J by 6 bases, with 14 bases between them. CDR1 and CDR2 from the germline V gene are MNHEY and SVGEGT. This CDR3 has 13 amino acids. CDR3 amino acids: CASSHRTVPEAFF. Written as DNA, the CDR3 is TGTGCCAGCAGCCACCGGACAGTACCTGAAGCTTTCTTT.

The J gene is TRBJ2-7, the V gene TRBV7-3; weak D call: TRBD1 (6 bases). The CDR3 is made up of 13 amino acids. The germline CDR1 and CDR2 sequences are SGHTA and FQGTGA. Trimming removed 2 bases at V and 4 bases at J, with 9 bases between. The CDR3 region has the DNA TGTGCCAGCAGCTTAGATAGGGGGTACGAGCAGTACTTC. Translation: CASSLDRGYEQYF.

This clone was counted only a few times. The chain is built from TRBV4-2 and TRBJ2-7, with 9 bases lining up with TRBD2. J gave up 7 bases and V 1 base, and 8 bases lay outside the gene matches. CDR3 length: 15 residues. Looked up from germline, CDR1 is LGHNA and CDR2 is YNFKEQ. CDR3 in DNA: TGTGCCAGCAGCCAAGGCCAGCGGGGGGCTGAAGAGCAGTACTTC. Translated, it gives CASSQGQRGAEEQYF.

The gene calls are TRBV27 and TRBJ1-1, with 7 bases fitting TRBD1. V shed 2 bases, J shed 5 bases, and the junction held 5 bases outside the gene matches. Germline CDR1 is MNHEY and CDR2 is SMNVEV (reference sequence). The CDR3 totals 14 residues. CDR3 DNA sequence: TGTGCCAGCAGTTTAAGGGGGCCCAGAACTGAAGCTTTCTTT. As protein: CASSLRGPRTEAFF.

The chain has TRBV28 and TRBJ2-1, with 12 bases lining up with TRBD2. V trimming: 0 bases; J trimming: 7 bases; junction bases outside the gene matches: 1. This CDR3 is built from 15 residues. Germline assignment: CDR1 MDHEN and CDR2 SYDVKM. The CDR3 is CASSLWTSGSNEQFF. The CDR3 DNA is TGTGCCAGCAGTTTATGGACTAGCGGGAGTAATGAGCAGTTCTTC. The full variable domain, rest sourced from reference TRBV28 and TRBJ2-1, is DVKVTQSSRYLVKRTGEKVFLECVQDMDHENMFWYRQDPGLGLRLIYFSYDVKMKEKGDIPEGYSVSREKKERFSLILESASTNQTSMYLCASSLWTSGSNEQFFGPGTRLTVL.

The chain couples TRBV3-1 (or the pseudogene TRBV3-2) to TRBJ1-3; D gene ambiguous. This CDR3 comprises 16 residues. Deletions cut 2 bases from V and 0 bases from J, with 11 bases between. CDR1 is LGHDT, CDR2 YNNKEL, per germline (reference sequence). The CDR3 region has the DNA TGTGCCAGCAGCCAATTTGCGGGTACCTCTGGAAACACCATATATTTT. It is translated as CASSQFAGTSGNTIYF.

This chain uses TRBV6-5 with TRBJ1-2; possibly TRBD1 for D (6 bases). The CDR3 has 13 residues. V dropped 5 bases and J dropped 6 bases, with 13 bases sitting between them. CDR1 is MNHEY, CDR2 SVGAGI, per germline. CDR3 nucleotides: TGTGCCAGCAGTCAAACCTCAGGGGATGGCTACACCTTC. The encoded protein is CASSQTSGDGYTF.

The gene calls are TRBV7-9 and TRBJ2-3; D is possibly TRBD1 (6 bases). The germline CDR1 and CDR2 sequences are SEHNR and FQNEAQ (reference sequence). Trimming removed 8 bases at V and 1 base at J, with 16 bases between. This CDR3 is built from 15 residues. CDR3 DNA: TGTGCCAGCGGAGACGGACAGAGGGGCACAGATACGCAGTATTTT. Protein product: CASGDGQRGTDTQYF. The full variable domain, in which reference TRBV7-9 and TRBJ2-3 provide the parts outside the CDR3, is DTGVSQNPRHKITKRGQNVTFRCDPISEHNRLYWYRQTLGQGPEFLTYFQNEAQLEKSRLLSDRFSAERPKGSFSTLEIQRTEQGDSAMYLCASGDGQRGTDTQYFGPGTRLTVL.